This T cell receptor beta chain was identified in a study of CD8+CD57+ T cells in acquired aplastic anemia. Looking at the study overall: Mean yield of DNA from sorted CD4+ and CD8+ cells was about 3.2 ug. On average, healthy donors gave 8.5 million to 14 million reads for CD4+ cells.

Germline values: CDR1 SQVTM, CDR2 ANQGSEA. V lost 3 bases to trimming and J lost 2 bases, with 9 bases between them. The CDR3 contains 13 residues. Study findings and constraints: The same twenty-nine CD8+ CDR3 sequences occurred in patients and in controls.

Researchers used genomic DNA as the template to profile TCR beta VDJ and CDR3. MiXCR, applied by TCRdb to the reads, yields one record per CDR3 protein. The sample includes some 220,000 distinct CDR3 sequences, roughly 33% of them seen just once. About this clonotype: Its antigen is unidentified.

Sequenced: sorted CD4+, CD8+, or CD8+CD57+ T cells (not recorded which) from PBMCs. This receptor was identified in a human donor in good health, serving as a control. The chain links TRBV29-1 to TRBJ2-3; D could derive from TRBD1 or TRBD2 (5 bases each). The DNA for the CDR3 is TGCAGCGTTGAGGGACGCAACACAGATACGCAGTATTTT. Residues: CSVEGRNTDTQYF.